This TCR beta chain was sequenced for a study of blood T cells in healthy people across ages (dated by TCRdb to between 2014 and 2017). For context, the study as a whole: In model experiments, template switching captured about one uniquely barcoded TCR beta cDNA molecule for every two T cells. Donors were grouped into four age groups: young (average about 15 years), middle-aged (approximately 41), aged (over 55) and long-lived (over 80). The study measured age-related changes in TCR beta repertoire diversity using deep sequencing normalized with unique cDNA molecular identifiers. To avoid experimental bias, donors of different ages were distributed randomly across sequencing lanes. Using the same blood draw, the study looked at two additional independent replicas of 1 million unique cDNA reads for two donors, one aged 18 to 30 and the other aged 80 or older.

V was cut back by 3 bases and J by 3 bases, leaving a gap of 12 bases between them. Its CDR3 holds 15 amino acids, cysteine through phenylalanine. Of all the DNA, just the CDR3 is kept, 45 bases in frame from base 1. In the germline V gene, CDR1 corresponds to SNHLY and CDR2 to FYNNEI. As concerns this clonotype: Which antigen it targets is not known. No much larger clone exists at a distance of one base, and base qualities are not known.

The research as a whole found: Observed TCR beta diversity per million T cells fell roughly linearly with age, and a significant reduction was already apparent by age about 38. A strong correlation was found between observed TCR beta diversity and the percentage of naive T cells measured by flow cytometry. Compared with the aged group, the long-lived group had more naive CD4+ T cells, fewer expanded clones and increased TCR diversity, a pattern suggesting age selection. Because donor CMV infection status was unknown, age-related changes in expanded clonotypes were potentially confounded. Conclusive comparison of naive and antigen-experienced compartments was prevented by the profiling of bulk unsorted PBMCs. Estimates of total diversity based on one million sequenced T cells were regarded as lower bounds and as underestimates.

The roughly 39 donors, aged about 6 to 100 years, were systemically healthy Caucasian individuals from Russia. Each donor gave approximately 9.3 milliliters of peripheral blood, collected into EDTA-treated Vacutainer tubes. PBMCs were isolated by Ficoll-Paque density-gradient centrifugation, with at least 6.5 million obtained per sample. Total RNA, at least 6 micrograms per sample, was extracted from PBMCs with Trizol reagent. Naive CD45RAhigh/CD27high T cell percentages were measured by flow cytometry on a PBMC aliquot from every donor. The receptor library was made with 5' RACE. Instrument on record: Illumina HiSeq 2500. The second PCR ran for roughly 7 to 11 cycles and used a J-beta primer mix along with a sample-barcoded 5' primer. A template-switch 5' adaptor carrying 12 random nucleotides introduced a unique molecular identifier onto each TCR beta cDNA molecule. Each sample yielded at least 3 million CDR3-containing paired-end reads. The Mint cDNA synthesis kit, primed by a TRBC-specific oligonucleotide, was used to synthesize first-strand cDNA from all RNA. Following uracil-DNA glycosylase treatment, a first 18-cycle PCR with universal primers M1SS and BC2_uni_R was performed on all cDNA. The authors' pipeline ran thus. Each sample was normalized by randomly selecting 1 million high-quality reads, each carrying a distinct molecular identifier. Reads with shared molecular identifiers were discarded instead of being binned into consensus sequences. CDR3 identification, clonotype clustering and error correction used MiTCR with a Q25 quality threshold and the strictest error-elimination algorithm. A nonparametric unseen species model using Euler transformation provided a lower-bound estimate of total TCR beta diversity. TCRdb cleaned the public reads at Q25 with fastp, built clones with MiXCR and kept in-frame beta chains. All rows with the same CDR3 protein become a single entry with the most common DNA and genes. TCRdb, not the original authors, processed these V and J calls. Here the sample has hundreds of thousands of distinct CDR3 sequences; roughly 58% occur a single time. The ten largest clones represent around 37% of the sample.

The chain is encoded by TRBV2 joined to TRBJ2-1; the D gene is perhaps TRBD1, from 6 matching bases. Sequencing was carried out using blood. The receptor was isolated from a man aged 55 to 70 in good health. The DNA reads TGTGCCAGCAGTGACGTCAGGGGCTTCTACAATGAGCAGTTCTTC. It encodes CASSDVRGFYNEQFF.